The entry below gives a single TCR beta chain sequence along with its context. This clone was counted between two and nine times. Its antigen has not been determined. Qualities for individual bases were not recorded, and no much larger clone is one base off. The sample belongs to a study of blood T cell repertoires in COVID-19 (dated by TCRdb to 2020 to 2022). For the wider study: Samples covering the acute and convalescent phases of COVID-19 were provided by collaborators in the United States, Italy and Spain. The prospective study material was composed of cDNA or gDNA derived from T cells, B-cell-depleted T cells, or PBMCs. Subjects who had been exposed to COVID-19, were actively infected with it, or had recovered from it provided the deeply sampled blood TCRbeta repertoires that made up the dataset. The repertoires were released in a freely available public database intended as a resource for research on the immune response to SARS-CoV-2. The samples were drawn from the first 160 participants of the ongoing ImmuneRACE study and from 1,254 subjects provided by 6 global collaborators. Nearly every sample came with metadata listing a de-identified subject ID, COVID-19 status, age in years and sex. Where HLA class I and class II types were available, the types were taken from metadata supplied by the sample provider, not from assay-based typing.

Paper-wide results and their limitations: The quantity of clinical and demographic metadata differed by source and by participant and was supplied without curation.

TCRbeta CDR3 regions were amplified from genomic DNA by means of the immunoSEQ Assay, a bias-controlled multiplex PCR. The authors' analysis ran thus. The number of nucleated cells in each sample was estimated from the amplification of reference gene primers within the assay. To quantify the absolute abundance of each unique TCRbeta CDR3 rearrangement, sequence reads were collapsed and filtered. For each sample, productive Simpson clonality was calculated by taking the square root of Simpson's diversity index across productive rearrangements. The table was pulled from immuneACCESS by TCRdb, which kept in-frame rearrangements only. Such tables lose some clones; where checked, under half of the loss comes from unresolved V genes, and the rest has no known cause. The DNA was the basis for D and trimming; V, J and clone size are from that table. The sample records around 220,000 clones, about 90% of which are singletons. About 2% of the sample belongs to the ten largest clones.

The collaborating institutions used their own protocols to collect whole blood in K2EDTA tubes. Collaborator samples were shipped for TCRbeta analysis as frozen whole blood, isolated PBMCs, or DNA extracted from either sample type. The sequence derives from a middle-aged man with active or convalescent COVID-19. Sequences were obtained from peripheral blood.

CDR3 sequence: CASSIQPYNEQFF. Read as DNA, the sequence is TGCGCCAGCTCAATACAGCCTTACAATGAGCAGTTCTTC. This receptor chain uses TRBV4-1 and TRBJ2-1, with an unclear D gene assignment. The cysteine opens and the phenylalanine closes a CDR3 of 13 amino acids. Only the CDR3 DNA stays, 39 bases, in frame from base 1. The junction shows trimming of 8 bases on V and 4 bases on J, plus 12 bases between the germline ends. The germline V gene sets CDR1 to MGHRA and CDR2 to YSYEKL.